This T cell receptor (beta chain) was profiled in a study of metastatic and nonmetastatic thyroid tumors (dated by TCRdb to 2020 to 2022). Background on the whole study: The researchers compared repertoires between peripheral blood samples and tumor or nodule tissue samples from patients with malignant or benign thyroid disease. The paper's findings and limits, for the study overall: In both blood and tumor samples, malignant tumors were reported to have significantly higher TCR beta diversity than benign nodules.

No patient had received any treatment before thyroid surgery. The study retrospectively analysed patient clinical samples collected from the early 2010s to the late 2010s using T-cell receptor beta sequencing. Library prep was done by PCR. TCRdb shows the sequencer as Illumina HiSeq 4000. The TCR beta-chain CDR3 region of each patient was profiled by high-throughput sequencing. In the authors' own workflow: CDR3 differences across clinicopathological groups were used to build a classifier for discriminating distant-metastatic papillary thyroid cancer patients. The Shannon index was used to measure repertoire diversity, and the Morisita-Horn index was used to measure how similar tumor and blood repertoires were. TCRdb reworked the public reads: Q25 trimming with fastp, MiXCR clone assembly, productive beta chains retained. V and J calls and clone size were set by TCRdb, not the authors. Across this sample there are approximately 17,000 clones, with about 23% seen only once. The top ten hold around 9.9% of the sample.

To note about this clone: What antigen it recognizes has not been identified. Within one base of it there is no much larger clone, and no base qualities were kept.

CDR1 is given as ENHRY and CDR2 as SYGVKD, both from the germline V gene. Measured from the cysteine to the phenylalanine, the CDR3 is 14 residues long. The only DNA kept is the CDR3, 42 bases in frame from the first base. The sample taken for sequencing was blood. This sequence originates from a male donor with papillary thyroid cancer or a benign thyroid nodule (not recorded which). Some clones in this sample may be carry-over from other donors' samples. The chain employs TRBV10-3 and TRBJ1-6; the D gene cannot be resolved reliably. The CDR3 has the sequence CVTHPEWGASPLHF. In nucleotides, the sequence is TGTGTCACCCACCCCGAGTGGGGAGCTTCACCCCTCCACTTT.